Below, 32 T cell receptor beta chains from the same sample are listed, as sequenced in a study of cytomegalovirus exposure and HLA in healthy donors. It was with 60 Vbeta and 13 Jbeta primers that the PCR ran. This table comes from immunoSEQ multiplex PCR, and its TCRdb copy is limited to in-frame clones, with some not included. The data hold about 140,000 clones, with more than 70% observed a single time. The sample was PBMCs. These TCRs come from a man aged 45 to 65 in good health and CMV-seronegative.

The rearrangement uses TRBV6-5 and TRBJ2-3, with a weak D call TRBD2 (5 bases). Germline CDR1 MNHEY, CDR2 SVGAGI. V was pared by 0 bases and J by 3 bases, with 10 bases between. This CDR3 is built from 15 residues. This CDR3 reads CASSYSGVATDTQYF. The DNA of the CDR3 is TGTGCCAGCAGTTACTCGGGAGTAGCAACAGATACGCAGTATTTT.

The V and J genes are TRBV27 and TRBJ2-7; 7 positions agree with TRBD1. J was trimmed by 4 bases and V by 5 bases; bases with no gene match: 8. Germline V gene data show CDR1 as MNHEY and CDR2 as SMNVEV (reference sequence). This CDR3 has 14 residues. The CDR3 sequence: CASSVPGQRYEQYF. CDR3 DNA: TGTGCCAGCAGTGTACCGGGACAGAGATACGAGCAGTACTTC.

The rearrangement uses TRBV27 and TRBJ2-7, with 15 nucleotides matching TRBD2. Germline V gives CDR1 MNHEY, CDR2 SMNVEV (reference sequence). Unmatched junction bases numbered 18, after V lost 5 bases and J lost 4 bases. This CDR3 contains 20 residues. CDR3 region: CASSPLQSGTSGRKGYEQYF. CDR3 sequence (DNA): TGTGCCAGCAGTCCCCTTCAGTCCGGGACTAGCGGGAGGAAGGGGTACGAGCAGTACTTC.

This clone has more than one count but fewer than ten. The J gene is TRBJ2-2, the V gene TRBV6-5; D unresolved. CDR3 length: 12 amino acids. V lost 4 bases and J 2 bases, leaving 2 bases between the germline ends. Germline-derived CDR1 and CDR2 are MNHEY and SVGAGI. CDR3 sequence (DNA): TGTGCCAGCAGTTTAAACACCGGGGAGCTGTTTTTT. Translated, it gives CASSLNTGELFF.

This clone was observed a handful of times. The V gene is TRBV7-9, the J gene TRBJ1-1; D is perhaps TRBD1 (6 bases). CDR1 and CDR2 (germline): SEHNR, FQNEAQ (reference sequence). The CDR3 is 14 residues long. The ends were cut back, 5 bases at V and 4 bases at J, with 14 bases in the middle. CDR3 nucleotides: TGTGCCAGCAGCGTACAGGGTGATAGCACTGAAGCTTTCTTT. The encoded protein is CASSVQGDSTEAFF.

V and J are TRBV9 and TRBJ1-3, with 7 nucleotides matching TRBD1. The germline V gene has CDR1 SGDLS and CDR2 YYNGEE. CDR3 length equals 16 residues. V dropped 2 bases and J dropped 1; count of bases not matched to a gene: 6. As DNA, the CDR3 is TGTGCCAGCAGCGTGGCACAGGGGTTTTCTGGAAACACCATATATTTT. Translation: CASSVAQGFSGNTIYF.

This clone has a single count. This sequence joins TRBV18 and TRBJ1-4; TRBD1 agrees at 12 bases. The V gene's germline CDR1 is KGHSH and CDR2 LQKENI. The CDR3 extends over 18 amino acids. V lost 3 bases, J lost 5 bases, and 10 bases stayed unmatched. The CDR3 is CASSPTGQGARVNEKLFF. Here the CDR3 DNA reads TGTGCCAGCTCACCTACGGGACAGGGGGCGCGGGTAAATGAAAAACTGTTTTTT.

The gene calls are TRBV5-1 and TRBJ1-1; D is perhaps TRBD1 (6 bases). Germline loops: CDR1 SGHRS, CDR2 YFSETQ. This CDR3 is 15 amino acids long. V was clipped by 0 bases and J by 4 bases, with 13 bases between them. CDR3 nucleotide sequence: TGCGCCAGCAGCTTGGAGGGGCAGGGGACCACTGAAGCTTTCTTT. Translating it yields CASSLEGQGTTEAFF.

The chain is built from TRBV19 and TRBJ1-5; D remains ambiguous. Per germline, CDR1 LNHDA and CDR2 SQIVND (reference sequence). The CDR3 extends over 14 amino acids. V was clipped by 3 bases and J by 6 bases, with 12 bases between them. The CDR3 sequence is CASSILNPGQPQHF. As DNA, the CDR3 is TGTGCCAGTAGTATCCTTAACCCGGGTCAGCCCCAGCATTTT.

This CDR3 reads CASGLVLAGDYEQYF. In nucleotides, the CDR3 is TGTGCTAGTGGTTTGGTACTAGCAGGAGACTACGAGCAGTACTTC. The V call is TRBV12-5, the J call TRBJ2-7, with a weak D call TRBD2 (6 bases). The germline CDR1 and CDR2 sequences are LGHNT and FRNRAP. The CDR3 totals 15 residues. Trimming pared 0 bases from V and 3 bases from J, leaving 12 bases between.

The gene calls are TRBV11-2 and TRBJ2-3; D perhaps matches TRBD1 (6 bases). V was pared by 2 bases and J by 6 bases, with 6 bases between. The CDR3 contains 12 residues. The V gene's germline CDR1 is SGHAT and CDR2 FQNNGV. This chain's CDR3 is CASSLQGDTQYF. The CDR3 DNA sequence: TGTGCCAGCAGCTTACAGGGGGATACGCAGTATTTT.

This chain links TRBV6-5 with TRBJ1-6, with no clear D. V lost 2 bases and J 6 bases, leaving 14 bases between the germline ends. The length of the CDR3 is 16 residues. Germline CDR1 is MNHEY and CDR2 is SVGAGI. The CDR3 spells CASSYGPGIRNSPLHF. The CDR3 DNA follows: TGTGCCAGCAGTTACGGGCCAGGAATTCGTAATTCACCCCTCCACTTT.

About this clone itself: A junction end diverges from the germline sequence, so it may reflect a read error. This sequence joins TRBV14 and TRBJ1-2; 9 nucleotides agree with TRBD1. This CDR3 region has 15 residues. CDR1 and CDR2 from the germline V gene are SGHDN and FVKESK. The CDR3 loop reads CASSQMDRGHYGYTF. CDR3 sequence (DNA): TGTGCCAGCAGCCAAATGGACAGGGGCCACTACGGCTACACCTTC. The whole variable domain, filled in from reference TRBV14 and TRBJ1-2, reads EAGVTQFPSHSVIEKGQTVTLRCDPISGHDNLYWYRRVMGKEIKFLLHFVKESKQDESGMPNNRFLAERTGGTYSTLKVQPAELEDSGVYFCASSQMDRGHYGYTFGSGTRLTVV.

This chain joins TRBV9 and TRBJ1-2; 8 bases line up with TRBD1. CDR1 and CDR2 (germline): SGDLS, YYNGEE. The CDR3 has 16 residues. Trimming cost V 0 bases and J 8 bases; bases outside gene matches: 12. CDR3 in amino acids: CASSVAWTQGAHGYTF. CDR3 DNA: TGTGCCAGCAGCGTAGCGTGGACCCAGGGGGCGCACGGCTACACCTTC.

V gene TRBV7-2 combines with J gene TRBJ2-1; 7 bases line up with TRBD2. CDR3 length: 15 residues. V was pared by 1 base and J by 3 bases, with 3 bases of the junction left unmatched. Germline CDR1 SGHTA, CDR2 FQGNSA. CDR3 amino acids: CASSLGGGDYNEQFF. CDR3 DNA sequence: TGTGCCAGCAGCTTAGGGGGGGGAGACTACAATGAGCAGTTCTTC.

The V call is TRBV7-2, the J call TRBJ2-7, with 11 bases fitting TRBD1. CDR1 SGHTA and CDR2 FQGNSA come from the germline V gene. The CDR3 runs 15 residues. Losses at the gene ends were 5 bases for V and 2 bases for J; bases not matched to a gene: 5. CDR3 region: CASSQGTGGTYEQYF. The CDR3 DNA follows: TGTGCCAGCAGCCAAGGGACAGGGGGTACCTACGAGCAGTACTTC.

The CDR3 region is CASSLEPREGGYTF. CDR3 DNA: TGCGCCAGCAGCTTGGAACCCAGGGAGGGAGGCTACACCTTC. The chain recombines TRBV5-1 with TRBJ1-2; maybe TRBD1 (5 bases). The CDR3 runs to 14 residues. Germline V gene lookup returns CDR1 SGHRS and CDR2 YFSETQ. The V gene lost 0 bases and the J gene lost 8 bases, with 14 bases spanning the gap.

J is TRBJ2-3 and V is TRBV4-2; TRBD2 agrees at 15 bases. With V trimmed by 4 bases and J by 2 bases, 13 bases remained unmatched. The CDR3 spans 20 residues. Germline values: CDR1 LGHNA, CDR2 YNFKEQ. CDR3 nucleotide sequence: TGTGCCAGCAGCCTAAAACGGACTAGCGGGGGGGCCTTTGACACAGATACGCAGTATTTT. Translating gives CASSLKRTSGGAFDTDTQYF.

This clone showed up just once. The chain carries TRBV7-9 and TRBJ2-5; a possible D gene is TRBD2 (6 bases). There are 15 residues in the CDR3. Germline CDR1 SEHNR, CDR2 FQNEAQ (reference sequence). Trimming stripped 6 bases from V and 5 bases from J, with 19 bases between. The CDR3 coding sequence is TGTGCCAGCAGTCGGGACGTGGCGGGGAAGGAGACCCAGTACTTC. As protein: CASSRDVAGKETQYF.

This sequence joins TRBV6-6 and TRBJ1-3, with 8 bases lining up with TRBD1. After removal of 5 bases from V and 6 bases from J, the junction contained 6 bases not matched to a gene. Germline loops: CDR1 MNHNY, CDR2 SVGAGI (reference sequence). This CDR3 is built from 14 residues. The CDR3 sequence: CASSMDRVANTIYF. For the CDR3, the DNA is TGTGCCAGCAGTATGGACAGGGTGGCAAACACCATATATTTT.

J is TRBJ1-1 and V is TRBV2, with 7 bases fitting TRBD1. J gave up 5 bases and V 7 bases, and 4 bases lay outside the gene matches. Germline CDR1 SNHLY, CDR2 FYNNEI. The CDR3 has 12 amino acids. Here the CDR3 DNA reads TGTGCCAGCAAAAGGGGGCCAACTGAAGCTTTCTTT. Amino acids: CASKRGPTEAFF.

This clone was picked up one time. Distinct nucleotide sequences in the sample also encode this CDR3. This chain connects TRBV5-1 to TRBJ2-5, with D possibly matching TRBD1 (5 bases). There are 14 residues in the CDR3. Trimming pared 9 bases from V and 2 bases from J, leaving 17 bases between. Germline assignment: CDR1 SGHRS and CDR2 YFSETQ. The CDR3 DNA reads TGCGCCACCTCTAGGGGTCGCGATCAAGAGACCCAGTACTTC. Its translation is CATSRGRDQETQYF.

This clone was seen only once. This sequence joins TRBV29-1 and TRBJ1-3; unclear D gene. The length of the CDR3 is 13 residues. CDR1 is SQVTM and CDR2 is ANQGSEA in the germline V gene. Trimming stripped 4 bases from V and 0 bases from J, with 7 bases between. The CDR3 sequence is CSVGMRSGNTIYF. In DNA form, the CDR3 reads TGCAGCGTTGGAATGCGCTCTGGAAACACCATATATTTT.

The V and J genes are TRBV6-5 and TRBJ2-2, with D maybe TRBD2 (5 bases). Germline V gene data show CDR1 as MNHEY and CDR2 as SVGAGI. This CDR3 has 16 residues. Trimming left V 4 bases short and J 3 bases short, with 15 bases between. The CDR3, as DNA: TGTGCCAGCAGTTCGCCACGGGGAGTTGACACCGGGGAGCTGTTTTTT. Encoded protein: CASSSPRGVDTGELFF.

The chain has TRBV23-1 and TRBJ2-5; 16 bases are a match to TRBD2. TRBV23-1 qualifies as an ORF whose function is uncertain. Unmatched junction bases numbered 22, after V lost 4 bases and J lost 5 bases. This CDR3 has 22 residues. The CDR3 here is CASSLLYYTRRGTSGREETQYF. For the CDR3, the DNA is TGCGCCAGCAGTCTATTATATTACACACGGAGGGGGACTAGCGGGAGGGAGGAGACCCAGTACTTC.

This clone appeared a single time. This sequence joins TRBV19 and TRBJ1-5; possibly TRBD1 for D (5 bases). The V end lost 10 bases, the J end lost 3 bases, and 13 bases lay between the germline ends. The CDR3 has 13 amino acids. The germline V gene encodes CDR1 LNHDA and CDR2 SQIVND (reference sequence). The CDR3 nucleotides are TGTGCCACCTCGGGGGGTGACAATCAGCCCCAGCATTTT. This codes for CATSGGDNQPQHF. Full variable domain (rest looked up from reference TRBV19 and TRBJ1-5): DGGITQSPKYLFRKEGQNVTLSCEQNLNHDAMYWYRQDPGQGLRLIYYSQIVNDFQKGDIAEGYSVSREKKESFPLTVTSAQKNPTAFYLCATSGGDNQPQHFGDGTRLSIL.

The chain couples TRBV18 to TRBJ2-1; 7 bases match TRBD2. The CDR3 covers 15 residues. The germline V gene encodes CDR1 KGHSH and CDR2 LQKENI. After removal of 3 bases from V and 8 bases from J, the junction contained 10 bases not matched to a gene. Here the CDR3 reads CASSPGRERVDEQFF. DNA of the CDR3: TGTGCCAGCTCACCCGGGCGGGAGAGAGTCGATGAGCAGTTCTTC.

A word on this clone: Because the CDR3's place on the DNA is in doubt, the DNA is left out and the CDR3 is given as listed by TCRdb. The V gene is TRBV5-1, the J gene TRBJ1-1; the DNA was not used to check the table's D call, TRBD1. Ends included, the CDR3 has 16 residues. The germline CDR1 and CDR2 sequences are SGHRS and YFSETQ. The CDR3 spells CASEWGLRARGTEAFF.

The gene calls are TRBV27 and TRBJ2-2; 7 positions agree with TRBD1. The ends lost 6 bases at V and 1 base at J; junction bases unmatched: 8. The germline V gene has CDR1 MNHEY and CDR2 SMNVEV (reference sequence). This CDR3 contains 16 residues. CDR3 sequence (DNA): TGTGCCAGCAGCTCTCCCCGACAGGGGAACACCGGGGAGCTGTTTTTT. Residues: CASSSPRQGNTGELFF.

The chain uses TRBV18 and TRBJ2-7, with D uncertain. Germline CDR1 and CDR2: KGHSH and LQKENI. Trimming left V 0 bases short and J 2 bases short, with 8 bases between. The CDR3 covers 14 residues. Here the CDR3 DNA reads TGTGCCAGCTCACCACCCGCCAGGACCTACGAGCAGTACTTC. Translating it yields CASSPPARTYEQYF.

The chain combines TRBV5-4 with TRBJ2-5, with no clear D. V was shortened by 0 bases and J by 4 bases, with 10 bases between the two germline ends. This CDR3 spans 14 amino acids. Germline V gene lookup returns CDR1 SGHNT and CDR2 YYREEE (reference sequence). CDR3: CASSLADSLETQYF. DNA for the CDR3: TGTGCCAGCAGCTTGGCCGATAGTTTAGAGACCCAGTACTTC. Together with reference TRBV5-4 and TRBJ2-5, the CDR3 gives the full variable domain: ETGVTQSPTHLIKTRGQQVTLRCSSQSGHNTVSWYQQALGQGPQFIFQYYREEENGRGNFPPRFSGLQFPNYSSELNVNALELDDSALYLCASSLADSLETQYFGPGTRLLVL.

About this clone: Other DNA sequences in the sample encode the same CDR3. The V and J genes are TRBV5-1 and TRBJ2-3; 9 bases are shared with TRBD1. V gave up 4 bases and J gave up 0 bases; unmatched junction bases: 3. CDR3 length equals 15 residues. The germline gives CDR1 SGHRS, CDR2 YFSETQ. The CDR3, as DNA: TGCGCCAGCAGCCCGACAGGGGGGAGCACAGATACGCAGTATTTT. Its protein product is CASSPTGGSTDTQYF.